The present T cell receptor beta chain was sequenced within a study of cytomegalovirus exposure and HLA in healthy donors (dated by TCRdb to the late 2010s). Looking at the study overall: According to an earlier analysis of a few hundred of the donors, about 179 million T cells yielded 100 million or so unique TCR beta sequences and about 280 Gb of sequence data. Roughly 300 gigabases of sequencing data and around 80 million unique TCR sequences made up an early release that covered roughly 670 HLA-typed donors. The genetic ancestry cluster associated with self-reported Caucasian donors included around four fifths of the approximately 410 genotyped donors. The study aimed to test whether signatures of past pathogen exposure could be identified by cataloging public T cell receptors. The study used immunosequencing to profile the T cell repertoires of approximately 650 subjects and linked those repertoires to cytomegalovirus serostatus. A separate validation cohort of roughly 120 different subjects was used in addition to the roughly 620-subject first cohort. The study combined high-throughput TCR immunosequencing, statistical association of individual TCRs with disease status, and machine learning to predict cytomegalovirus infection status. In a later analysis, previously published TCR beta repertoires from 550 to 700 donors were re-analyzed and high-resolution HLA genotyping was added so that TCR occurrence patterns could be studied. In the later analysis, no new phenotypic data were used to find candidate immune exposures; instead, reliance was placed on TCR beta sequences and their occurrence across donors. An earlier analysis of approximately 630 of the donors applied high-throughput TCR beta sequencing to assess whether each TCR beta V gene segment acted as functional or pseudogenic. Alongside the repertoire data, information on donor age, sex, ethnicity and CMV serostatus was compiled. Genome-wide SNP genotypes for about 60% of the roughly 700 donors were used in a later genetic analysis, which treated that subset as a discovery cohort. All discovery cohort repertoires had been generated on a single sequencing platform. Both class I and class II loci were covered by HLA typing, at four-digit resolution. The number of typed donors differed by locus: about 620-640 for A, B, C, DRB1 and DQB1; 500 to 550 for DQA1; 606 for DPA1; and about 470 for DPB1. Because of strong linkage in the cohort, 5 or 6 DR-DQ haplotypes were treated as single units for association and clustering. On average, around 240,000 unique TCR beta nucleotide sequences were sequenced per donor among about 400 genotyped donors of the cohort, with about 19% of those sequences being non-productive. Study-level results and caveats: The authors suggested that the approach could potentially be generalized to other disease states and immunological phenotypes. Because HLA typing was missing for some donors at each locus, association tests included only the typed subset. Broadly in line with IMGT annotations, most TCR beta V segments showed up in productive rearrangements about 87% or about 30% of the time in an earlier analysis of 587 of the donors. V-gene and J-gene trimming of TCR beta chains was associated with a missense DCLRE1C variant in a later genetic analysis, and the association was replicated in an independent cohort. Sequencing depth was assumed to be roughly uniform across donors in the presence/absence analyses, though that assumption may not hold. The classifier was reported to diagnose cytomegalovirus status with high specificity and sensitivity in both the original cohort and the validation cohort. In a later analysis, several top co-occurrence clusters were reported to appear linked to parvovirus B19, influenza, CMV and Epstein-Barr virus. For the cohort, immune exposure information was limited to CMV serostatus. A later analysis found that HLA-associated TCR beta chains were more clonally expanded and had lower generation probabilities than equally common non-associated chains. A further reported finding was that TCR beta sequences accurately predicted the HLA-A and HLA-B alleles for most subjects in the first cohort. Compared with the approximately 670-donor mean, donors in an Asian-associated ancestry cluster had fewer N-insertions in productive TCRs, according to a later genetic analysis. According to a later analysis, most CMV-associated TCR beta chains appeared to be HLA-restricted, and the HLA associations seemed to be driven largely by CMV exposure. When HLA alleles, especially DR and DQ, strongly co-occurred, attributing TCR associations to individual alleles was difficult. Linkage disequilibrium might explain the correlated functional status among segregating V segments, but an unknown experimental factor could not be ruled out. In a later analysis, more than 15,000 TCR beta sequences were associated with specific HLA alleles at a false discovery rate of 0.05. In a later analysis, TCR association rates were found to vary across HLA loci, with the most associated TCRs seen for DRB1 alleles and the fewest for HLA-C alleles. In the study, some 180 TCR beta chains were listed as associated with cytomegalovirus. Across donors, most TCR sequences were observed very rarely, whereas some public TCRs were present in many individuals. Because counts were too low, about 15 rarely observed V segments, including chromosome 9 orphons, were left out of the earlier analysis of several hundred of the donors. A cluster of highly shared sequence variants was judged likely to be a technical artifact of the sequencing pipeline. Only TCR beta chains were sequenced in this cohort, and the absence of alpha or paired-chain data limited detectable features. The 87-base-pair reads could not distinguish some IMGT-functional V segments, including TRBV6-2 and TRBV6-3, so those segments were excluded. Three of the identified cytomegalovirus-associated TCR beta chains were confirmed in vitro to be specific for cytomegalovirus antigens.

Library preparation was by the immunoSEQ multiplex PCR assay. For the multiplex PCR, a mixture combining 60 forward primers for TCR Vbeta segments and 13 reverse primers for TCR Jbeta segments was used. Amplification of the CDR3 region of rearranged TCR beta genes was performed with a multiplex PCR assay on genomic DNA. Amplified TCR beta libraries were sequenced as 87-base-pair reads on the Illumina HiSeq System. As for how the authors treated the data: A later analysis counted approximately 84 million unique TCR beta chains across the 550 to 800 repertoires, and 9 million to 14 million of these chains were shared by at least two donors. Raw reads were error-corrected and collapsed into unique sequences with a nearest-neighbor algorithm that merged closely related sequences to remove PCR and sequencing errors. V, D and J gene segments were assigned by aligning CDR3 sequences to IMGT reference sequences. Each retained sequence needed at least a six-nucleotide match to both a V gene segment and a J gene segment. Rearrangements were called productive when the CDR3 lacked stop codons and stayed in frame with V and J; all others were non-productive. CDR3 was defined according to IMGT convention as the region running from the second conserved V-encoded cysteine to the conserved J-encoded phenylalanine. In an earlier analysis of some 550 of the donors, sequences lacking an unambiguous match to a single V gene segment were excluded. In an earlier analysis of approximately 610 of the donors, V segments were called functional above 56.7% productive rearrangements and were called segregating when the between-donor standard deviation exceeded 5%. A statistical classification framework was built to diagnose cytomegalovirus status from the catalog of TCR beta chain sequences. In a later analysis, TCR nucleotide sequences were compared against IMGT/GENE-DB human TR gene sequences so that V and J genes could be assigned. In a later analysis, CDR3 sequences and most-parsimonious VDJ recombination scenarios were assigned using the TCRdist pipeline. In a later analysis, each TCR beta chain was defined by its CDR3 amino acid sequence together with its V-gene family, and reads without a unique V-gene family were excluded. To address suspected cross-contamination and a sequencing artifact, a later analysis removed around 590 highly shared, low-generation-probability nucleotide sequences. In a later analysis, a clonal expansion index was calculated for each public chain from normalized within-repertoire ranks of inferred template counts. Generation probabilities in a later analysis came from a VDJ recombination model fitted to out-of-frame rearrangements, and those results were checked against IGoR. In a later analysis, TCR-TCR, TCR-HLA and TCR-CMV co-occurrence was scored with hypergeometric tests, and a repertoire-size bias correction was applied to TCR pairs. In a later analysis, false discovery rates were estimated by permuting HLA or CMV assignments 20 times. In a later analysis, co-occurring TCRs were grouped using DBSCAN, and TCRdist sequence similarity was added for clustering within HLA-allele-positive subsets. Repertoires with fewer than 30,000 or more than 120,000 public chains were left out of co-occurrence clustering, as were about 5 repertoires with anomalous nucleotide sharing. Held by TCRdb, this immuneACCESS table contains in-frame sequences only and omits some clones. Under half of the omission traces to an unresolved V gene where checked; the cause of the rest is unknown. The DNA was the basis for D and trimming; V, J and clone size are from that table. In all, the sample holds approximately 140,000 clones, and roughly 74% of those were seen once. Roughly 6% of the sample rests with the top ten.

Comment on this clone: It has no known antigen specificity. Base quality data are lacking; no much larger clone is found one base away.

Taken from the germline V gene, the CDR1 and CDR2 loops are SGHRS and YFSETQ. The CDR3 spans 14 residues, from the cysteine through the phenylalanine. Of the read, only the CDR3 DNA is kept; its 42 bases are in frame from base 1. The germline V end is reduced by 4 bases and the J end by 0 bases; junction bases left unmatched: 3. The cohort consisted of 600 or so healthy bone marrow donors. At the time of sampling, all cohort members were nominally healthy, though unrecorded immune exposures were likely present. The donor was CMV seropositive and belonged to the group of over 250 seropositive cohort members. Each donor provided a peripheral blood sample, and peripheral blood mononuclear cells were used for TCR beta sequencing. Genomic DNA extraction from the blood cell samples was performed with the Qiagen DNeasy Blood Extraction Kit.

The clonotype comes from a woman aged 35 to 49 in good health and CMV-seropositive. The chain links TRBV5-1 with TRBJ2-7, with 8 middle bases fitting TRBD2. Sequencing was performed on PBMCs. The nucleotide sequence is given as TGCGCCAGCAGCCTTAGCGGGACCTCCTACGAGCAGTACTTC. This sequence encodes CASSLSGTSYEQYF.